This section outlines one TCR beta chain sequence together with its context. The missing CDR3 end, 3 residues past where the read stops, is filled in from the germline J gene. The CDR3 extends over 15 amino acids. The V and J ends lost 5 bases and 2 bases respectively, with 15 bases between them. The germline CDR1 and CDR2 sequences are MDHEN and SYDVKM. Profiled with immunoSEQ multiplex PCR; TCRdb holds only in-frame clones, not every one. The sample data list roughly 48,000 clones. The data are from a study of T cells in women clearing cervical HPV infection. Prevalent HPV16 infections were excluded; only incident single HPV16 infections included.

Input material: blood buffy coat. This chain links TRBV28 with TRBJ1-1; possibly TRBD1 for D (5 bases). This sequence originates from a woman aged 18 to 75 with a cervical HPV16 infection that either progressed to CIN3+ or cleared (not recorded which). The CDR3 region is CASSHGGGPNTEAFF. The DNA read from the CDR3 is TGTGCCAGCAGTCATGGGGGGGGTCCCAACACTGAA.